The TCR beta chain under discussion was sequenced for a study of Ad26.COV2.S vaccination and SARS-CoV-2 variants (dated by TCRdb to the early 2020s). With respect to the entire study: Vaccine-arm donors were drawn from COV1001, a multicentre, randomized, double-blind, placebo-controlled phase I-IIa trial of Ad26.COV2.S in healthy adults. Ad26.COV2.S was administered intramuscularly at a dose of 5x10^10 or 1x10^11 viral particles, either as one shot or as two shots given 56 days apart. TCRbeta repertoire sequencing was used to assess the specificity and breadth of SARS-CoV-2-reactive T cell receptors after Ad26.COV2.S vaccination. The TCR-sequenced set comprised around 30 samples: approximately 20 Ad26.COV2.S vaccine recipients, 5 placebo recipients and 8 SARS-CoV-2 convalescent individuals. Trial participants were randomized into five groups of five, in which low-dose or high-dose Ad26.COV2.S was given once or twice, or placebo was given on both occasions. Investigators remained blinded to trial group allocation during experiments and outcome assessment.

A note on this clone: What this receptor recognizes is not known. Nothing much larger sits one base from this clone, and base qualities are not available.

The paper as a whole reports these results and caveats: The authors noted that the TCR breadth and depth analyses may have underestimated total T cell responses. Non-spike TCR breadth was comparable between vaccine and placebo recipients, consistent with the vaccine containing only spike. The study lacked the statistical power to compare responses across vaccine doses or regimens. After vaccination, substantial breadth of spike-specific CD8+ and CD4+ T cell responses was reported. Spike-specific TCR breadth was higher in Ad26.COV2.S recipients than in placebo recipients (P = 0.0014).

V is clipped by 1 base and J by 4 bases, and the sequence between their germline boundaries is 11 bases long. The CDR3 runs 14 amino acids, cysteine and phenylalanine included. The kept DNA is CDR3 alone, 42 bases in frame from the first base. Sequences SEHNR (CDR1) and FQNEAQ (CDR2) are obtained from the germline V gene (reference sequence). In light of the paper, this sample's treatment or condition label describes: approximately 18 received Ad26.COV2.S at low or high dose, single or two shots; 5 received placebo; per-sample allocation not given. Repertoires of vaccine and placebo recipients were sequenced from samples collected on day 63 after the first injection. Between 29 July and 7 August 2020, Cohort 1b enrolled about two dozen adults aged 18-55 years at one site in Boston, USA. Ad26.COV2.S was a replication-incompetent adenovirus type 26 vector that expressed a prefusion-stabilized SARS-CoV-2 spike protein derived from the original Wuhan strain.

The immunoSEQ Assay was used to sequence TCRbeta CDR3 regions. After extraction, genomic DNA underwent amplification by bias-controlled multiplex PCR, followed by high-throughput sequencing. The authors' pipeline ran thus. To quantify the absolute abundance of every unique TCRbeta CDR3 region, sequences were collapsed and filtered. T cell fraction was estimated by normalization of TCRbeta template counts to usable DNA, with usable DNA being measured through amplification of reference genes present in all nucleated cells. Repertoire TCRs were annotated as SARS-CoV-2-specific by exact matching of V gene, CDR3 amino acid sequence and J gene to a known reactive TCR set. The reference SARS-CoV-2 TCR set was derived from MIRA and filtered for enrichment in COVID-19-positive ImmuneCODE repertoires, a step that removed public or cross-reactive TCRs. Drawing on the MIRA antigens, annotated TCRs were analysed further at the level of specific ORF or position within ORF. Depth was the summed frequency of annotated unique rearrangements, while breadth was defined as annotated unique rearrangements over total unique productive rearrangements. Group comparisons of TCR breadth used two-sided Wilcoxon rank-sum tests. Imported from immuneACCESS, the table was reduced by TCRdb to in-frame sequences with V and J called. These copies leave out some clones; in studies compared against another copy, an unresolved V gene accounts for under half, and the cause of the remainder is not known. V and J calls plus clone size are reproduced from that table; the DNA served to infer D and trimming. This sample is represented by about 500,000 clones; roughly nine tenths of them were singletons. The top ten clonotypes cover around 1.6% of the sample.

The source of this sequence is a person aged 18-60 years who received the Ad26.COV2.S COVID-19 vaccine or a placebo. This sample comprised peripheral blood, obtained in a trial of Ad26.COV2.S vaccine versus placebo. The chain joins TRBV7-9 to TRBJ2-7; a tentative D call is TRBD1 (5 bases match). CDR3 sequence: CASSLEITGYEQYF. The bases read TGTGCCAGCAGCTTAGAAATTACAGGATACGAGCAGTACTTC.